This T cell receptor (beta chain) was sequenced in a study of PD-1 blockade in classical Hodgkin lymphoma. Across the whole study: Patients got intravenous nivolumab 3 mg/kg every 2 weeks.

As to time point: cycle 4 day 1 (C4D1), after around six weeks of nivolumab. Each patient's relapse followed autologous stem cell transplantation, and brentuximab vedotin exposure varied. To note about this clone: Its antigen is still unknown.

The V gene's germline CDR1 is LGHNA and CDR2 YSLEER. This CDR3 region has 13 residues. Deletions cut 2 bases from V and 7 bases from J, with 11 bases between. The study, taken as a whole, reports: Only CD4+ TCR diversity, not CD8+, had risen significantly by C4D1.

TCRdb keeps only in-frame clones here, not all; method: immunoSEQ multiplex PCR. The table shows roughly 100,000 clones, with approximately 89% occurring only once. The sequence derives from a human donor with classical Hodgkin lymphoma. This chain connects TRBV4-3 to TRBJ1-1; no definite D call. The source material was peripheral blood mononuclear cells (PBMCs), sampled before the fourth cycle of nivolumab. CDR3 region: CASSQMWGDEAFF. Written as DNA, the CDR3 is TGCGCCAGCAGCCAAATGTGGGGAGATGAAGCTTTCTTT.